The 15 T cell receptor beta chains presented below share a single source sample, sequenced in a study of blood T cell repertoires in COVID-19 (TCRdb year 2020). The protocol used for the library was the immunoSEQ multiplex PCR assay. Drawn from immuneACCESS, this table holds only the in-frame rearrangements with V and J called that TCRdb kept. Clones are partly lost; checked studies trace under half to an unresolved V gene and leave the rest unexplained. For this sample the table gives 95,000 to 120,000 clones, of which 85% were detected only once. The ten largest clones capture about 13% of the sample. What was sequenced was peripheral blood. These receptors were obtained from a human donor in a cohort sampled during active COVID-19.

CDR3 sequence (DNA): TGTGCCAGCGGGGCTCAAATGAACACTGAAGCTTTCTTT. This gives the protein CASGAQMNTEAFF. The chain couples TRBV6-5 to TRBJ1-1, with D perhaps matching TRBD1 (5 bases). V lost 8 bases and J lost 0, with 10 bases in between. The CDR3 runs to 13 residues. The germline V gene encodes CDR1 MNHEY and CDR2 SVGAGI.

In DNA form, the CDR3 reads TGTGCCAGTATGAGGACAGGGACCGGCTCTGGGGCCAACGTCCTGACTTTC. Its translation is CASMRTGTGSGANVLTF. The chain recombines TRBV19 with TRBJ2-6; TRBD1 aligns across 8 bases. V lost 7 bases and J lost 0; bases outside the gene matches: 8. This CDR3 is built from 17 residues. CDR1 and CDR2 (germline): LNHDA, SQIVND (reference sequence).

The chain employs TRBV28 and TRBJ1-2; TRBD1 might be the D (5 bases). This CDR3 region has 18 residues. V dropped 8 bases and J dropped 3 bases, with 28 bases sitting between them. In germline, CDR1 is MDHEN, CDR2 SYDVKM. The chain's CDR3 is CASLRSWAVTVQDYGYTF. CDR3 bases: TGTGCCAGCCTAAGGAGTTGGGCAGTAACGGTACAGGACTATGGCTACACCTTC.

The J gene is TRBJ1-6, the V gene TRBV9; TRBD1 matches 9 bases. The CDR3 has 14 amino acids. J gave up 13 bases and V 3 bases, and 8 bases lay outside the gene matches. CDR1 is SGDLS, CDR2 YYNGEE, per germline. The CDR3 nucleotides read TGTGCCAGCAGCGAGGGGACAGGGCCTCTTCCCCTCCACTTT. It yields the protein CASSEGTGPLPLHF.

The rearrangement joins TRBV19 to TRBJ1-2, with 7 positions matching TRBD1. This CDR3 has 14 residues. The ends lost 9 bases at V and 14 bases at J; junction bases unmatched: 21. Germline V CDR1 and CDR2: LNHDA, SQIVND (reference sequence). Here the CDR3 reads CASSGTALTMARTF. The CDR3 nucleotides read TGTGCCAGCTCCGGGACAGCCCTAACTATGGCTAGGACCTTC. Supplemented by reference TRBV19 and TRBJ1-2, the full variable domain reads DGGITQSPKYLFRKEGQNVTLSCEQNLNHDAMYWYRQDPGQGLRLIYYSQIVNDFQKGDIAEGYSVSREKKESFPLTVTSAQKNPTAFYLCASSGTALTMARTFGSGTRLTVV.

The chain is built from TRBV6-5 and TRBJ2-5, with a weak D call TRBD1 (6 bases). This CDR3 contains 15 residues. Looked up from germline, CDR1 is MNHEY and CDR2 is SVGAGI. Trimming left V 6 bases short and J 1 base short, with 15 bases between. The CDR3 is CASRLNVQGQETQYF. The CDR3 DNA sequence: TGTGCCAGCAGGTTAAACGTACAGGGCCAAGAGACCCAGTACTTC.

The CDR3: CASSVLAGGREEQYF. DNA of the CDR3: TGTGCCAGCAGCGTTCTAGCGGGGGGACGTGAGGAGCAGTACTTC. The chain links TRBV9 to TRBJ2-7, with 11 bases lining up with TRBD2. CDR1 and CDR2 from the germline V gene are SGDLS and YYNGEE. V was pared by 2 bases and J by 7 bases, with 8 bases of the junction left unmatched. CDR3 length: 15 residues.

The chain employs TRBV6-5 and TRBJ2-7, with D perhaps matching TRBD2 (5 bases). The CDR3 is 12 amino acids. Germline assignment: CDR1 MNHEY and CDR2 SVGAGI. The germline V and J ends were trimmed by 4 bases and 5 bases, with 9 bases remaining between them. The CDR3 bases are TGTGCCAGCAGTTCCTCCGGGAACGAGCAGTACTTC. This translates into CASSSSGNEQYF.

The chain links TRBV19 to TRBJ2-7; 9 positions agree with TRBD1. CDR1 is LNHDA, CDR2 SQIVND, per germline (reference sequence). The CDR3 contains 14 residues. The junction had 5 bases not matched to a gene; V was cut back by 7 bases and J by 1 base. CDR3: CASTGTGNSYEQYF. DNA of the CDR3: TGTGCCAGTACCGGGACAGGGAATTCCTACGAGCAGTACTTC.

This clone has a single count. CDR3: CASSRTGFSQPQHF. The CDR3 DNA reads as TGTGCCAGTAGCCGGACAGGGTTCAGTCAGCCCCAGCATTTT. The chain employs TRBV19 and TRBJ1-5; 8 positions agree with TRBD1. Germline CDR1 is LNHDA and CDR2 is SQIVND (reference sequence). The CDR3 covers 14 residues. The ends lost 6 bases at V and 6 bases at J; junction bases unmatched: 7.

The chain joins TRBV7-2 to TRBJ2-7; D is perhaps TRBD2 (6 bases). The CDR3 is 15 residues long. The V gene lost 4 bases and the J gene lost 4 bases, with 17 bases spanning the gap. The V gene's germline CDR1 is SGHTA and CDR2 FQGNSA. The CDR3 DNA is TGTGCCAGCAGCTCCTCCATGCTGCGGGGTTACGAGCAGTACTTC. It encodes CASSSSMLRGYEQYF.

This chain links TRBV15 with TRBJ2-3; D may be TRBD1 (5 bases). The germline V gene has CDR1 LNHNV and CDR2 YYDKDF (reference sequence). Trimming cost V 0 bases and J 5 bases, with 9 bases left between them. The CDR3 is 14 amino acids. The CDR3 spells CATSRDGQGDTQYF. The CDR3 DNA reads TGTGCCACCAGCAGAGATGGGCAGGGAGATACGCAGTATTTT.

This clone was seen at least ten times. V is TRBV5-1 and J is TRBJ2-7; 10 bases agree with TRBD2. Germline lookup yields CDR1 SGHRS and CDR2 YFSETQ. V lost 5 bases, J lost 2 bases, and 10 bases stayed unmatched. The CDR3 spans 16 residues. The CDR3 sequence is CASRLNPSGGAYEQYF. The CDR3 DNA sequence: TGCGCCAGCAGACTAAATCCGAGCGGGGGGGCCTACGAGCAGTACTTC.

The genes are TRBV28 and TRBJ1-2; D gene ambiguous. V was clipped by 5 bases and J by 5 bases, with 15 bases between them. Germline loops: CDR1 MDHEN, CDR2 SYDVKM. This CDR3 spans 14 amino acids. The CDR3 DNA sequence: TGTGCCAGCAGTCTCTCCCCCCCGAGGTATGGCTACACCTTC. As protein: CASSLSPPRYGYTF.

This clone was counted a single time. The CDR3 sequence: CAISEVRGTDTQYF. The CDR3 DNA reads as TGTGCCATCAGTGAGGTTAGAGGCACAGATACGCAGTATTTT. The rearrangement uses TRBV10-3 and TRBJ2-3; no firm D call. CDR1 and CDR2 (germline): ENHRY, SYGVKD. V dropped 2 bases and J dropped 1 base, with 7 bases sitting between them. This CDR3 spans 14 amino acids.